This TCR beta chain was documented in a study of blood T cells in healthy people across ages. Findings and limits, study-wide: Comparison with aged donors showed that long-lived donors had more naive CD4+ cells and higher diversity. Naive T cell percentage by flow cytometry tracked strongly with beta diversity.

Per-sample yields of isolated PBMCs were at least 6 million. Germline V gene sequence: CDR1 SGHDN, CDR2 FVKESK. The V and J ends lost 3 bases and 5 bases, in that order; junction bases with no gene match: 13. The CDR3 spans 16 residues. Primed by a sample-barcoded 5' primer and a J-beta primer mix, a second PCR proceeded for about 7 to 11 cycles. TCRdb fed the 5' RACE reads into MiXCR, producing one record per CDR3 protein. The sample includes 1.5 million to 2 million distinct CDR3 sequences, about 30% seen only once; the top ten take less than 9.5%. About this clonotype: What it binds is unknown.

The material sequenced was blood. The rearrangement uses TRBV14 and TRBJ2-7; 7 bases match TRBD1. The sequence was collected from a young woman in good health. The CDR3 loop is CASSQALPGGMDEQYF. CDR3 in DNA: TGTGCCAGCAGCCAGGCCCTCCCAGGGGGTATGGACGAGCAGTACTTC.